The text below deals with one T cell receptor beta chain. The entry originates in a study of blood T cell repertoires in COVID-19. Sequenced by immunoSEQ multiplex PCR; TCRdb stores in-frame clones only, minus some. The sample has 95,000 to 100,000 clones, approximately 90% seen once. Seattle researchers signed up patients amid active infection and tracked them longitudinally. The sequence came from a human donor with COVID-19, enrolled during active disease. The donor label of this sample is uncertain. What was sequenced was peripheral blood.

Here the CDR3 reads CASSERGTGLSNQPQHF. Here the CDR3 DNA reads TGTGCCAGCAGTGAAAGGGGAACAGGCCTTAGCAATCAGCCCCAGCATTTT. The genes are TRBV2 and TRBJ1-5; TRBD1 might be the D (5 bases). CDR3 length: 17 amino acids. V dropped 2 bases and J dropped 0 bases, with 14 bases sitting between them. Per germline, CDR1 SNHLY and CDR2 FYNNEI. Filled out from reference TRBV2 and TRBJ1-5, the complete variable domain reads EPEVTQTPSHQVTQMGQEVILRCVPISNHLYFYWYRQILGQKVEFLVSFYNNEISEKSEIFDDQFSVERPDGSNFTLKIRSTKLEDSAMYFCASSERGTGLSNQPQHFGDGTRLSIL.